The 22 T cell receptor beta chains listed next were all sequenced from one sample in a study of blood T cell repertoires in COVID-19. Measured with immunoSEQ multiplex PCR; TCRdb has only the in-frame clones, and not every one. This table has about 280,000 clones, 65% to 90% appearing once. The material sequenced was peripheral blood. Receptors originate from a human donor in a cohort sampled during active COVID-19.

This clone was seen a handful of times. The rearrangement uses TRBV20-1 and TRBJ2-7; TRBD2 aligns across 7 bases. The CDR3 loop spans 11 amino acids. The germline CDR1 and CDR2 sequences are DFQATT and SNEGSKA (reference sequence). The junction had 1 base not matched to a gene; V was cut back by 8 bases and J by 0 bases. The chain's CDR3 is CSLADSYEQYF. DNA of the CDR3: TGCAGTCTAGCGGACTCCTACGAGCAGTACTTC.

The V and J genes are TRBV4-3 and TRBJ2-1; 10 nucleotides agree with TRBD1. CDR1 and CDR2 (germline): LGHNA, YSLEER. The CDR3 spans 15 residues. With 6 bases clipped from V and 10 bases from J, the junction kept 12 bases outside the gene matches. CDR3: CASSLGGQGLSEQFF. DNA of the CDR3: TGCGCCAGCAGTCTTGGGGGACAGGGGCTTAGCGAGCAGTTCTTC.

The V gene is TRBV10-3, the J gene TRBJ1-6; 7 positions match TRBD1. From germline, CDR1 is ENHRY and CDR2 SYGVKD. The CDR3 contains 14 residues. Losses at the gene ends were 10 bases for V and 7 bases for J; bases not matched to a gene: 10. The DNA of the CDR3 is TGTGCCACCCGCACAGGGGCGAGGAATTCACCCCTCCACTTT. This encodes CATRTGARNSPLHF.

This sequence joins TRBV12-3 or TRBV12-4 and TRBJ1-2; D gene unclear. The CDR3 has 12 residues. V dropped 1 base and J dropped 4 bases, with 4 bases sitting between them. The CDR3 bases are TGTGCCAGCAGTTTAGGTCTCTATGGCTACACCTTC. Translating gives CASSLGLYGYTF.

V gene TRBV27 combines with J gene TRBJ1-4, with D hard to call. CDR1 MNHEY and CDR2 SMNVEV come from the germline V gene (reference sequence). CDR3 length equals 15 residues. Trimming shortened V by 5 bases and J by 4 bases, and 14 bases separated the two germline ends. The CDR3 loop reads CASSRVLALNEKLFF. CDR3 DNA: TGTGCCAGCAGTCGGGTGCTCGCCCTTAATGAAAAACTGTTTTTT. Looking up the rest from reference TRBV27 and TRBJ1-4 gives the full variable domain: EAQVTQNPRYLITVTGKKLTVTCSQNMNHEYMSWYRQDPGLGLRQIYYSMNVEVTDKGDVPEGYKVSRKEKRNFPLILESPSPNQTSLYFCASSRVLALNEKLFFGSGTQLSVL.

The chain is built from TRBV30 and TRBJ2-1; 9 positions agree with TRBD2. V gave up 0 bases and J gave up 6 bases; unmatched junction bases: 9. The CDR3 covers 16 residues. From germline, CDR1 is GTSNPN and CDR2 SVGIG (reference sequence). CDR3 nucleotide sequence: TGTGCCTGGAGTGTAGGGTCGTCTAGCGGGATCAATGAGCAGTTCTTC. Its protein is CAWSVGSSSGINEQFF.

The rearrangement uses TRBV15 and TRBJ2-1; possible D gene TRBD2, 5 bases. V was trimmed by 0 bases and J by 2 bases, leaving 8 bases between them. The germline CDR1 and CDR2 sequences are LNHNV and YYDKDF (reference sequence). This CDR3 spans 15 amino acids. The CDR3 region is CATSRESGAYNEQFF. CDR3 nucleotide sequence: TGTGCCACCAGCAGAGAGAGCGGCGCCTACAATGAGCAGTTCTTC.

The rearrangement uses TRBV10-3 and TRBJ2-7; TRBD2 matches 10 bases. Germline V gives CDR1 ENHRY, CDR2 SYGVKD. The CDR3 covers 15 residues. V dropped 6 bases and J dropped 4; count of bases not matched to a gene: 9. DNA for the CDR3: TGTGCCATCAGCCCCGGGACTAGCGCGCTATACGAGCAGTACTTC. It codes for CAISPGTSALYEQYF.

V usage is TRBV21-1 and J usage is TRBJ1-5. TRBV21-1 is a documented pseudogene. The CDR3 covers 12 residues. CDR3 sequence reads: CASSTRYQPQHF. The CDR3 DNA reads TGTGCCAGCAGCACCCGTTATCAGCCCCAGCATTTT.

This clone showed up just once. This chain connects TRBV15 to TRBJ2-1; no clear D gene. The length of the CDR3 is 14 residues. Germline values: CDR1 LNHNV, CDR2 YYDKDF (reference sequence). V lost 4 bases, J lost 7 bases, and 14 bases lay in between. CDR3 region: CATSTMTPRNEQFF. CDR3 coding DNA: TGTGCCACCAGCACAATGACTCCGAGGAATGAGCAGTTCTTC. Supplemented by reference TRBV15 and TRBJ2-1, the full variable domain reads DAMVIQNPRYQVTQFGKPVTLSCSQTLNHNVMYWYQQKSSQAPKLLFHYYDKDFNNEADTPDNFQSRRPNTSFCFLDIRSPGLGDTAMYLCATSTMTPRNEQFFGPGTRLTVL.

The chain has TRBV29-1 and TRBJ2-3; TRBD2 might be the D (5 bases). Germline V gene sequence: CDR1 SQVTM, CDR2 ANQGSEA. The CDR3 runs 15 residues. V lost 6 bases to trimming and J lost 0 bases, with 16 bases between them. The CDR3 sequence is CSVSTGGHSTDTQYF. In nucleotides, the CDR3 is TGCAGCGTCAGTACTGGAGGCCACAGCACAGATACGCAGTATTTT.

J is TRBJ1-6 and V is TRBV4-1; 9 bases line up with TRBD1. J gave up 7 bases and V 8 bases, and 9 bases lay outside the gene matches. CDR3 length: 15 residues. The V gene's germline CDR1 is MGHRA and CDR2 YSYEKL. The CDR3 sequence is CASRDGGQGNSPLHF. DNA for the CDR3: TGCGCCAGCCGTGACGGGGGACAGGGCAATTCACCCCTCCACTTT.

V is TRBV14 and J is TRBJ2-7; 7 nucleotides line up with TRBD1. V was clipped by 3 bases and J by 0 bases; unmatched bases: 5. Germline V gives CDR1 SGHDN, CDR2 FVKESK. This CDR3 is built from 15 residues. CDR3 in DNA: TGTGCCAGCAGCCATACAGGGGATAGCTCCTACGAGCAGTACTTC. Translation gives CASSHTGDSSYEQYF.

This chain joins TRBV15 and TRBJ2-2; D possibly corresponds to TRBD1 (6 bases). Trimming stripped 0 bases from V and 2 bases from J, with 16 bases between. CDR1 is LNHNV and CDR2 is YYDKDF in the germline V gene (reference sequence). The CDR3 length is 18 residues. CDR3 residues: CATSRDPNRVPNTGELFF. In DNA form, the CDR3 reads TGTGCCACCAGCAGAGATCCTAACAGGGTCCCTAACACCGGGGAGCTGTTTTTT.

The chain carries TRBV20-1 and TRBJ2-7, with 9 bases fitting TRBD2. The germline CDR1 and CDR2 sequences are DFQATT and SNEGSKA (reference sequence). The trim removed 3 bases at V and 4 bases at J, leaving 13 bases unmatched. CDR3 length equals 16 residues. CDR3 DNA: TGCAGTGCTAGTCCCTTCTCTAGCGGGAACTCTTACGAGCAGTACTTC. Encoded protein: CSASPFSSGNSYEQYF.

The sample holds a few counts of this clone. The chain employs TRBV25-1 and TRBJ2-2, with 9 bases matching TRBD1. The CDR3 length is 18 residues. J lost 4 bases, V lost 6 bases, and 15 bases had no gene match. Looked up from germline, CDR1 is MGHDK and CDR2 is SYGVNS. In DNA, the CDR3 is TGTGCCAGCAGCCGCCCTACCTCGGGACAGGGTGTCACCGGGGAGCTGTTTTTT. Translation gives CASSRPTSGQGVTGELFF.

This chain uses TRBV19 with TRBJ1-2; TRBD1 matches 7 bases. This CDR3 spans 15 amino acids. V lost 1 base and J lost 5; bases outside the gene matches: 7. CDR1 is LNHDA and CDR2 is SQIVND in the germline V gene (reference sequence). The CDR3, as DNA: TGTGCCAGTAGTATAGCCCCGACAGGGACTTATGGCTACACCTTC. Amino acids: CASSIAPTGTYGYTF.

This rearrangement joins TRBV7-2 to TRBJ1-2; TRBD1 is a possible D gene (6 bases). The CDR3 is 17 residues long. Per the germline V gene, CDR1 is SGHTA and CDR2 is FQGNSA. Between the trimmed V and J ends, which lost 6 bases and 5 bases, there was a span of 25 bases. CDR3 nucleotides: TGTGCCAGCAGTCCGGGTCTTATTCCGTCAGGGGTTTATGGCTACACCTTC. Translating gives CASSPGLIPSGVYGYTF.

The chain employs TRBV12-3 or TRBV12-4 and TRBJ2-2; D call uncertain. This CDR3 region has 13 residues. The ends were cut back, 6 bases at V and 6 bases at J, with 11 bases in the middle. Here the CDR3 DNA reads TGTGCCAGCAGGACTGACCTCCCCGGGGAGCTGTTTTTT. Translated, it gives CASRTDLPGELFF.

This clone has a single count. The CDR3 DNA is TGTGCCAGCAGTGAAGGGGACACCACTGAAGCTTTCTTT. Amino acids: CASSEGDTTEAFF. V gene TRBV6-1 combines with J gene TRBJ1-1; perhaps TRBD1 as D (6 bases). The ends were cut back, 1 base at V and 4 bases at J, with 7 bases in the middle. The length of the CDR3 is 13 residues. CDR1 is MNHNS and CDR2 is SASEGT in the germline V gene.

The CDR3 region is CATATGGDTQYF. The CDR3 bases are TGTGCCACCGCGACAGGGGGAGATACGCAGTATTTT. The V gene is TRBV24-1, the J gene TRBJ2-3, with TRBD1 matching over 9 bases. The germline gives CDR1 KGHDR, CDR2 SFDVKD. This CDR3 region has 12 residues. The J segment lost 5 bases and the V segment lost 9 bases, leaving 2 bases of the junction unmatched.

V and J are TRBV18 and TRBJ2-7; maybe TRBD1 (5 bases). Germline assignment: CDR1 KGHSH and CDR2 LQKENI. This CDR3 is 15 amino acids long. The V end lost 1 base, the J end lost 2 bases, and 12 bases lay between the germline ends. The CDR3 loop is CASSPRQGAAYEQYF. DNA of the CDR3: TGTGCCAGCTCACCACGGCAGGGTGCAGCCTACGAGCAGTACTTC.